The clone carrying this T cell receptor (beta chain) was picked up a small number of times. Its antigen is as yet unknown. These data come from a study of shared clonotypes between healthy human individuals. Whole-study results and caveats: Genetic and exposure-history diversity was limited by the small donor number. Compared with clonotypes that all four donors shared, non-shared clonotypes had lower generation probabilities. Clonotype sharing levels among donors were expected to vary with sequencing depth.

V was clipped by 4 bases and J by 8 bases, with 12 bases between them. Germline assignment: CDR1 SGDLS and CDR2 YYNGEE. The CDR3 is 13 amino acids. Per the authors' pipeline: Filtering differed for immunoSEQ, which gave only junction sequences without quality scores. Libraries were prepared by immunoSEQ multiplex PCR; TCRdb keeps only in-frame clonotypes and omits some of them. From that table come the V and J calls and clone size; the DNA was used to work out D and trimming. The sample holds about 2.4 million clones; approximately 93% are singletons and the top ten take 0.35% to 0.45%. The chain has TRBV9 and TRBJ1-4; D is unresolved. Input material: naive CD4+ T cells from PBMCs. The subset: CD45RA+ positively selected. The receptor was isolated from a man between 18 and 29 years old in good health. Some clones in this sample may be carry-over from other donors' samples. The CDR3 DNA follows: TGTGCCAGCAGCCCGGGAGGGAGGGAAAAACTGTTTTTT. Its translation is CASSPGGREKLFF.